This entry concerns a single T cell receptor (beta chain). Its target is not known. The sample comes from a study of cytomegalovirus exposure and HLA in healthy donors. Points from the study as a whole: Donor immune exposure was known only as CMV serostatus. In an earlier analysis, in under 700 donors, most V segments appeared productive either ~87% or ~30% of the time.

PCR employed 60 Vbeta and 13 Jbeta primers. As originally analysed: Later, an analysis found approximately 80 million unique TCR beta chains, and around 12 million of these were shared. Clones were sequenced by immunoSEQ multiplex PCR, and TCRdb holds only the in-frame ones, with some missing. That table supplies the V and J calls and clone size; D and trimming were determined from the DNA. The sample is made up of tens of thousands of clones, and the top ten hold more than 0.9% of it. This CDR3 is built from 16 residues. Germline loops: CDR1 KGHSH, CDR2 LQKENI. The V gene end was trimmed by 5 bases and the J gene end by 0 bases; junction bases not matched to a gene: 9.

The TCR was taken from a middle-aged woman in good health and CMV-seronegative. The chain has TRBV18 and TRBJ1-2, with 7 bases that match TRBD1. Input material: PBMCs. The CDR3: CASSSQADRANYGYTF. As DNA, the CDR3 is TGTGCCAGCTCATCCCAGGCCGACAGGGCTAACTATGGCTACACCTTC.